This TCR beta chain stems from a study of T cell repertoires in cytomegalovirus infection. Across the whole study: Public TCR beta signatures marked donors with CMV infection and the matching HLA. Overall study results and limits: Clonotype analysis showed dominance of the ex vivo response by HLA-C-restricted CMV-specific TCR beta clonotypes. Public TCR beta family frequency separated CMV-and-HLA carriers, including in an independent cohort.

TCRdb reprocessed the reads with MiXCR, giving one entry per CDR3 protein. The repertoire holds around 320,000 distinct CDR3 sequences, 8% to 10% seen once, with about 4.5% in the top ten. Germline trimming cut 4 bases from V and 0 bases from J; bases unmatched to any gene: 12. The V gene's germline CDR1 is SEHNR and CDR2 FQNEAQ (reference sequence). The CDR3 extends over 18 amino acids. This clonotype was found many times. Its antigen is as yet unknown. The sample taken for sequencing was PBMCs. This clonotype was sampled from a human donor in good health (CMV status not recorded). Some clones in this sample may be carry-over from other donors' samples. V gene TRBV7-9 combines with J gene TRBJ1-1; 9 nucleotides align to TRBD1. CDR3 amino acids: CASSSSSGQGLMNTEAFF. CDR3 in DNA: TGTGCCAGCAGCTCTTCTTCGGGACAGGGACTCATGAACACTGAAGCTTTCTTT.